The next 29 T cell receptor beta chains were all read from a single sample in a study of T cell responses to AZD1222 COVID-19 vaccine. Sequencing was performed with immunoSEQ multiplex PCR; in TCRdb, only in-frame clones are kept and a portion is missing. The sample holds roughly 100,000 clones, 90% seen once. The sample consisted of peripheral blood, taken 28 days after the second AZD1222 dose. The receptor set was obtained from an adult who received the AZD1222 COVID-19 vaccine.

The J gene is TRBJ1-6, the V gene TRBV12-3 or TRBV12-4; possible D gene TRBD1, 5 bases. The CDR3 covers 12 residues. V shed 6 bases and J shed 10 bases, with 10 bases lying between them. The CDR3 region has the DNA TGTGCCAGCAGCCAGGGAGGATCACCCCTCCACTTT. This encodes CASSQGGSPLHF.

The chain combines TRBV7-2 with TRBJ1-3; D is uncertain. Trimming left V 3 bases short and J 2 bases short, with 5 bases between. Germline values: CDR1 SGHTA, CDR2 FQGNSA. The CDR3 is made up of 13 amino acids. CDR3 loop: CASSFNTGNTIYF. The CDR3, as DNA: TGTGCCAGCAGCTTTAATACTGGAAACACCATATATTTT.

This clone was recorded only once. The chain couples TRBV5-1 to TRBJ1-4, with a weak D call TRBD1 (6 bases). There are 14 residues in the CDR3. V was shortened by 4 bases and J by 4 bases, with 11 bases between the two germline ends. The germline V gene has CDR1 SGHRS and CDR2 YFSETQ. This CDR3 reads CASSLGQFNEKLFF. CDR3 bases: TGCGCCAGCAGCCTCGGACAGTTTAATGAAAAACTGTTTTTT.

The V and J genes are TRBV7-2 and TRBJ2-1; 13 nucleotides match TRBD2. With 3 bases clipped from V and 6 bases from J, the junction kept 5 bases outside the gene matches. This CDR3 is built from 16 residues. The germline gives CDR1 SGHTA, CDR2 FQGNSA. CDR3 DNA sequence: TGTGCCAGCAGCTTTAGGACTAGCGGGGGCGGCAATGAGCAGTTCTTC. Translated: CASSFRTSGGGNEQFF.

The V call is TRBV5-1, the J call TRBJ1-5, with D hard to call. Between the trimmed V and J ends, which lost 4 bases and 2 bases, there was a span of 13 bases. The CDR3 length is 15 residues. CDR1 is SGHRS, CDR2 YFSETQ, per germline. The CDR3 loop reads CASSPGPAGNQPQHF. Written as DNA, the CDR3 is TGCGCCAGCAGCCCGGGTCCGGCGGGCAATCAGCCCCAGCATTTT.

The V and J genes are TRBV7-2 and TRBJ2-5, with D possibly being TRBD2 (6 bases). Germline V gene data show CDR1 as SGHTA and CDR2 as FQGNSA. V was shortened by 1 base and J by 5 bases, with 14 bases between the two germline ends. The CDR3 has 15 residues. The CDR3 nucleotides are TGTGCCAGCAGCTTAGGTTCTAGCGCTGGGGAGACCCAGTACTTC. Its protein product is CASSLGSSAGETQYF.

The chain carries TRBV7-3 and TRBJ2-5; TRBD1 agrees at 7 bases. This CDR3 contains 15 residues. Trimming removed 3 bases from V and 2 bases from J; junction bases left unmatched: 6. Germline CDR1 and CDR2: SGHTA and FQGTGA. The CDR3 spells CASSFDPGGQETQYF. CDR3 DNA sequence: TGTGCCAGCAGCTTTGACCCAGGGGGTCAAGAGACCCAGTACTTC.

The chain uses TRBV6-5 and TRBJ1-1; D is perhaps TRBD1 (5 bases). The V gene lost 6 bases and the J gene lost 1 base, with 9 bases spanning the gap. The length of the CDR3 is 13 residues. Germline loops: CDR1 MNHEY, CDR2 SVGAGI. The CDR3 region is CASSSGGNTEAFF. In nucleotides, the CDR3 is TGTGCCAGCAGCTCTGGGGGGAACACTGAAGCTTTCTTT.

CDR3 DNA sequence: TGTGCCAGCGTCCGTACGGGGGCACTCTATGGCTACACCTTC. Encoded protein: CASVRTGALYGYTF. V is TRBV5-4 and J is TRBJ1-2; TRBD1 might be the D (6 bases). This CDR3 has 14 amino acids. The V gene lost 7 bases and the J gene lost 4 bases, with 17 bases spanning the gap. Germline V gene sequence: CDR1 SGHNT, CDR2 YYREEE (reference sequence).

The V and J genes are TRBV4-1 and TRBJ2-7, with TRBD1 identical over 7 bases. This CDR3 is built from 15 residues. Germline V gene sequence: CDR1 MGHRA, CDR2 YSYEKL. Trimming cost V 3 bases and J 1 base; bases outside gene matches: 6. The CDR3 DNA is TGCGCCAGCAGCCATAGCACAGGGGCGTCCTACGAGCAGTACTTC. Protein sequence: CASSHSTGASYEQYF.

The chain has TRBV6-2 or TRBV6-3 and TRBJ1-6; unclear D gene. Trimming pared 4 bases from V and 13 bases from J, leaving 8 bases between. The germline V gene has CDR1 MNHEY and CDR2 SVGEGT. The CDR3 runs to 11 residues. CDR3 residues: CASSFGRPLHF. The CDR3 coding sequence is TGTGCCAGCAGTTTCGGCCGCCCCCTCCACTTT.

J is TRBJ2-2 and V is TRBV7-3; D may be TRBD1 (5 bases). The V end was cut by 7 bases, the J end by 4 bases, with 16 bases between. The CDR3 covers 15 residues. CDR1 is SGHTA, CDR2 FQGTGA, per germline. The CDR3 sequence is CASTGEGAATGELFF. The CDR3 DNA sequence: TGTGCCAGCACCGGCGAAGGGGCTGCCACCGGGGAGCTGTTTTTT. Together with reference TRBV7-3 and TRBJ2-2, the CDR3 gives the full variable domain: GAGVSQTPSNKVTEKGKYVELRCDPISGHTALYWYRQSLGQGPEFLIYFQGTGAADDSGLPNDRFFAVRPEGSVSTLKIQRTERGDSAVYLCASTGEGAATGELFFGEGSRLTVL.

This clone occurred once. This sequence joins TRBV4-3 and TRBJ1-2; possibly TRBD1 for D (5 bases). Germline V gene data show CDR1 as LGHNA and CDR2 as YSLEER. The CDR3 has 14 residues. Trimming left V 7 bases short and J 4 bases short, with 16 bases between. CDR3 sequence reads: CASTASGSGYGYTF. The CDR3 DNA reads TGCGCCAGCACCGCATCAGGGTCGGGCTATGGCTACACCTTC.

This chain links TRBV18 with TRBJ1-5, with D possibly being TRBD1 (5 bases). The V gene lost 0 bases and the J gene lost 1 base, with 10 bases spanning the gap. The CDR3 runs to 16 residues. Germline V gene sequence: CDR1 KGHSH, CDR2 LQKENI. The CDR3 region is CASSPPGGMSNQPQHF. The CDR3, as DNA: TGTGCCAGCTCACCACCGGGGGGAATGAGCAATCAGCCCCAGCATTTT.

A remark on this clone: This specimen includes other DNA sequences encoding the same CDR3. This chain uses TRBV18 with TRBJ2-5; D uncertain. With 6 bases removed from V and 2 bases from J, the gap between germline ends came to 4 bases. This CDR3 is built from 11 residues. Germline CDR1 KGHSH, CDR2 LQKENI. The CDR3 DNA is TGTGCCAGCTCCCTACAAGAGACCCAGTACTTC. Protein: CASSLQETQYF.

The chain combines TRBV29-1 with TRBJ2-2; TRBD1 aligns across 7 bases. Germline-derived CDR1 and CDR2 are SQVTM and ANQGSEA. With V trimmed by 7 bases and J by 4 bases, 9 bases remained unmatched. The CDR3 spans 14 residues. The CDR3 here is CSDPGQPGTGELFF. CDR3 in DNA: TGCAGCGACCCGGGACAGCCCGGCACCGGGGAGCTGTTTTTT.

This rearrangement joins TRBV4-3 to TRBJ1-5; D not resolved. The germline V and J ends were trimmed by 3 bases and 4 bases, with 7 bases remaining between them. Germline V gene data show CDR1 as LGHNA and CDR2 as YSLEER. This CDR3 spans 13 amino acids. The CDR3 is CASSQRENQPQHF. The CDR3 DNA follows: TGCGCCAGCAGCCAGAGGGAGAATCAGCCCCAGCATTTT.

This chain uses TRBV5-6 with TRBJ1-1; no clear D gene. Trimming cost V 0 bases and J 1 base, with 7 bases left between them. This CDR3 contains 14 residues. CDR1 is SGHDT, CDR2 YYEEEE, per germline. This chain's CDR3 is CASSLVTKNTEAFF. CDR3 coding DNA: TGTGCCAGCAGCTTGGTGACAAAGAACACTGAAGCTTTCTTT.

The rearrangement joins TRBV6-7 to TRBJ2-2; no definite D call. TRBV6-7 is an ORF; its function is uncertain. The CDR3 loop spans 13 amino acids. V was trimmed by 5 bases and J by 1 base, leaving 5 bases between them. CDR3 residues: CASSHRNTGELFF. CDR3 bases: TGTGCCAGCAGTCACAGGAACACCGGGGAGCTGTTTTTT.

The genes are TRBV3-1 (or the pseudogene TRBV3-2) and TRBJ2-2; D remains ambiguous. CDR3 size: 15 residues. V gave up 4 bases and J gave up 3 bases, with 12 bases separating them. Germline V lookup: CDR1 LGHDT, CDR2 YNNKEL (reference sequence). For the CDR3, the DNA is TGTGCCAGCAGCCGTCGGCAGGATTACACCGGGGAGCTGTTTTTT. This sequence encodes CASSRRQDYTGELFF.

The chain recombines TRBV30 with TRBJ1-5, with 8 bases fitting TRBD1. Per germline, CDR1 GTSNPN and CDR2 SVGIG (reference sequence). The V and J ends lost 4 bases and 4 bases, in that order; junction bases with no gene match: 9. The CDR3 runs 15 residues. CDR3 sequence reads: CAWNTGQGPNQPQHF. As DNA, the CDR3 is TGTGCCTGGAATACCGGACAGGGCCCGAATCAGCCCCAGCATTTT.

V is TRBV6-5 and J is TRBJ1-1; 8 bases map to TRBD1. The CDR3 consists of 14 residues. Germline V gene sequence: CDR1 MNHEY, CDR2 SVGAGI. V gave up 6 bases and J gave up 5 bases; unmatched junction bases: 8. CDR3 sequence reads: CASSQARGRTEAFF. CDR3 sequence (DNA): TGTGCCAGCAGCCAGGCCAGGGGGCGGACTGAAGCTTTCTTT.

This clone was seen once. The chain combines TRBV5-1 with TRBJ2-1, with 13 bases that match TRBD2. The CDR3 totals 16 residues. V shed 4 bases, J shed 8 bases, and the junction held 9 bases outside the gene matches. CDR1 and CDR2 (germline): SGHRS, YFSETQ. DNA of the CDR3: TGCGCCAGCAGCGTACTGACTAGCGGGGGGTCACATGAGCAGTTCTTC. Its protein is CASSVLTSGGSHEQFF.

The chain combines TRBV6-5 with TRBJ1-5, with a possible D match to TRBD1 (5 bases). V lost 4 bases, J lost 6 bases, and 19 bases lay in between. The germline gives CDR1 MNHEY, CDR2 SVGAGI. This CDR3 has 16 amino acids. The CDR3 region is CASSSARGDGGQPQHF. For the CDR3, the DNA is TGTGCCAGCAGTTCGGCGAGAGGGGATGGGGGTCAGCCCCAGCATTTT.

The chain carries TRBV6-5 and TRBJ1-4, with TRBD1 matching 7 bases. The germline V gene encodes CDR1 MNHEY and CDR2 SVGAGI. Trimming took 5 bases from V and 8 from J; bases not matched to a gene: 8. The CDR3 has 14 residues. CDR3 nucleotides: TGTGCCAGCAGTCAACAGGGGATGGGAGAAAAACTGTTTTTT. It translates to CASSQQGMGEKLFF.

The chain carries TRBV18 and TRBJ2-3, with D perhaps TRBD1 (6 bases). The CDR3 runs to 13 residues. V shed 3 bases and J shed 3 bases, with 7 bases lying between them. CDR1 KGHSH and CDR2 LQKENI come from the germline V gene. CDR3 nucleotide sequence: TGTGCCAGCTCACCGAGGGGGACAGATACGCAGTATTTT. It codes for CASSPRGTDTQYF.

This rearrangement joins TRBV7-2 to TRBJ2-5; D perhaps matches TRBD1 (7 bases). There are 17 residues in the CDR3. Germline CDR1 reads SGHTA; CDR2 reads FQGNSA. V was cut by 5 bases and J by 5 bases, with 24 bases left in between. The CDR3 region is CASSPMSDRDFGETQYF. CDR3 DNA sequence: TGTGCCAGCAGCCCCATGAGTGACAGGGACTTTGGCGAGACCCAGTACTTC.

This chain uses TRBV19 with TRBJ1-5, with D unclear. Between the trimmed V and J ends, which lost 6 bases and 1 base, there was a span of 4 bases. This CDR3 has 12 amino acids. Germline CDR1 and CDR2: LNHDA and SQIVND (reference sequence). The CDR3 DNA sequence: TGTGCCAGTAGGCCCAGCAATCAGCCCCAGCATTTT. It specifies CASRPSNQPQHF.

V and J are TRBV5-1 and TRBJ2-1; tentative D call: TRBD1 (6 bases). With 4 bases removed from V and 14 bases from J, the gap between germline ends came to 19 bases. The CDR3 covers 13 residues. Germline loops: CDR1 SGHRS, CDR2 YFSETQ. The CDR3 region has the DNA TGCGCCAGCAGCCGATCGGCAGGGGCACCAAAGTTCTTC. It is translated as CASSRSAGAPKFF.